This entry lists 23 T cell receptor beta chains sequenced from one sample in a study of T cell changes during pregnancy in multiple sclerosis. TCRdb's table, derived via immunoSEQ multiplex PCR, lists solely in-frame clones and lacks some. The sample yields approximately 100,000 clones, over 85% seen once. This material consisted of peripheral blood, taken in the second trimester of pregnancy. These receptors were taken from a female donor with multiple sclerosis, enrolled in a pregnancy study.

This clone was seen a single time. CDR3 protein: CSVEGRLPTGELFF. The CDR3 nucleotides read TGCAGCGTTGAAGGTAGACTCCCCACCGGGGAGCTGTTTTTT. The V call is TRBV29-1, the J call TRBJ2-2; D is uncertain. CDR3 length equals 14 residues. In germline, CDR1 is SQVTM, CDR2 ANQGSEA. The V and J ends lost 1 base and 4 bases respectively, with 10 bases between them.

The chain combines TRBV19 with TRBJ2-3; D is undetermined. Trimming left V 3 bases short and J 0 bases short, with 10 bases between. Germline lookup yields CDR1 LNHDA and CDR2 SQIVND (reference sequence). The CDR3 runs to 15 residues. Here the CDR3 reads CASSIFPTSTDTQYF. DNA for the CDR3: TGTGCCAGTAGTATTTTTCCCACTAGCACAGATACGCAGTATTTT.

The chain employs TRBV30 and TRBJ2-3, with 8 nucleotides matching TRBD1. Germline CDR1 and CDR2: GTSNPN and SVGIG (reference sequence). The V and J ends lost 2 bases and 2 bases, in that order; junction bases with no gene match: 9. The CDR3 runs 16 residues. CDR3 region: CAWSSGTGRITDTQYF. In DNA form, the CDR3 reads TGTGCCTGGAGTTCCGGGACAGGTAGGATCACAGATACGCAGTATTTT.

This rearrangement joins TRBV7-9 to TRBJ2-1; weak D call: TRBD2 (7 bases). Germline V gene data show CDR1 as SEHNR and CDR2 as FQNEAQ (reference sequence). The CDR3 length is 14 residues. V lost 8 bases and J lost 6, with 17 bases in between. The CDR3 region has the DNA TGTGCCAGCGGGAGGGGGAGCCCCGCCAATGAGCAGTTCTTC. Translating gives CASGRGSPANEQFF.

This chain links TRBV30 with TRBJ2-7, with 12 bases aligning to TRBD1. Germline CDR1 and CDR2: GTSNPN and SVGIG (reference sequence). CDR3 length: 17 residues. The J segment lost 3 bases and the V segment lost 3 bases, leaving 12 bases of the junction unmatched. CDR3: CAWRGDRGRRRNYEQYF. The CDR3, as DNA: TGTGCCTGGAGGGGGGACAGGGGGCGCAGACGGAACTACGAGCAGTACTTC.

The rearrangement joins TRBV19 to TRBJ2-1, with TRBD2 identical over 8 bases. The germline V gene has CDR1 LNHDA and CDR2 SQIVND (reference sequence). The CDR3 consists of 16 residues. The junction had 18 bases not matched to a gene; V was cut back by 8 bases and J by 9 bases. The CDR3 loop reads CASRQVVSGGLREQFF. CDR3 DNA sequence: TGTGCCAGTCGTCAAGTAGTGAGCGGGGGACTACGTGAGCAGTTCTTC.

As for this clone: The junction departs from germline at one end; a sequencing error may be responsible. This chain links TRBV6-5 with TRBJ1-1, with 7 positions matching TRBD1. Per the germline V gene, CDR1 is MNHEY and CDR2 is SVGAGI. The CDR3 is 12 residues long. The CDR3 DNA reads TGTGCCGGCAGGAGGGGGCGGACTGAAGCTTTCTTT. This translates into CAGRRGRTEAFF.

This chain connects TRBV5-6 to TRBJ2-5; 14 bases align to TRBD2. This CDR3 spans 17 amino acids. The junction had 9 bases not matched to a gene; V was cut back by 4 bases and J by 4 bases. CDR1 and CDR2 (germline): SGHDT, YYEEEE. The CDR3 region has the DNA TGTGCCAGCAGCCCTAGACTAGCGGGGGGGCGGAGAGAGACCCAGTACTTC. Translating it yields CASSPRLAGGRRETQYF.

This sequence joins TRBV4-1 and TRBJ2-4, with TRBD1 identical over 9 bases. Germline CDR1 is MGHRA and CDR2 is YSYEKL. The CDR3 sequence is 14 residues long. Losses at the gene ends were 3 bases for V and 8 bases for J; bases not matched to a gene: 5. CDR3 coding DNA: TGCGCCAGCAGCCAGGGACAGGGAATGGACATTCAGTACTTC. It codes for CASSQGQGMDIQYF.

The V and J genes are TRBV6-6 and TRBJ2-2, with 9 positions matching TRBD1. Germline values: CDR1 MNHNY, CDR2 SVGAGI (reference sequence). Trimming removed 6 bases from V and 7 bases from J; junction bases left unmatched: 6. CDR3 length equals 14 residues. The CDR3 region is CASRHRGQGGELFF. The CDR3 DNA is TGTGCCAGCAGGCACAGGGGGCAGGGCGGGGAGCTGTTTTTT.

The V and J genes are TRBV7-9 and TRBJ1-2, with a weak D call TRBD1 (6 bases). The germline V gene encodes CDR1 SEHNR and CDR2 FQNEAQ (reference sequence). V was pared by 3 bases and J by 4 bases, with 15 bases between. The CDR3 contains 15 residues. The CDR3 bases are TGTGCCAGCAGCTTCCCTGAAGGGGGGGGCTATGGCTACACCTTC. It yields the protein CASSFPEGGGYGYTF.

The chain links TRBV19 to TRBJ1-1; D is undetermined. The CDR3 contains 15 residues. CDR1 is LNHDA and CDR2 is SQIVND in the germline V gene (reference sequence). V was clipped by 3 bases and J by 4 bases, with 15 bases between them. CDR3 nucleotides: TGTGCCAGTAGTATTGGCGAGGGAGGCGCCACTGAAGCTTTCTTT. This encodes CASSIGEGGATEAFF.

This clone was picked up one time. V is TRBV27 and J is TRBJ1-5; D is perhaps TRBD1 (5 bases). Germline V CDR1 and CDR2: MNHEY, SMNVEV (reference sequence). The CDR3 sequence is 17 residues long. Between the trimmed V and J ends, which lost 1 base and 3 bases, there was a span of 16 bases. The DNA for the CDR3 is TGTGCCAGCAGTTTATGGGGCCCAGCAGGGTCCAATCAGCCCCAGCATTTT. This encodes CASSLWGPAGSNQPQHF.

This chain joins TRBV5-6 and TRBJ1-1; D remains ambiguous. The CDR3 is 14 residues long. V was pared by 2 bases and J by 5 bases, with 13 bases between. Germline CDR1 and CDR2: SGHDT and YYEEEE. This CDR3 is CASSLIAAGTEAFF. DNA for the CDR3: TGTGCCAGCAGCTTAATCGCAGCGGGGACTGAAGCTTTCTTT.

Here the CDR3 reads CASSPTGGGEQYF. The CDR3 DNA reads as TGTGCCAGTAGTCCAACGGGGGGGGGCGAGCAGTACTTC. V is TRBV19 and J is TRBJ2-7; 8 positions match TRBD2. Germline-derived CDR1 and CDR2 are LNHDA and SQIVND (reference sequence). The V and J ends lost 5 bases and 6 bases, in that order; junction bases with no gene match: 6. The CDR3 is made up of 13 amino acids. Based on the CDR3 plus reference TRBV19 and TRBJ2-7, the full variable domain is DGGITQSPKYLFRKEGQNVTLSCEQNLNHDAMYWYRQDPGQGLRLIYYSQIVNDFQKGDIAEGYSVSREKKESFPLTVTSAQKNPTAFYLCASSPTGGGEQYFGPGTRLTVT.

The chain uses TRBV7-6 and TRBJ2-5; the match to TRBD2 covers 7 bases. The CDR3 spans 17 residues. The V and J ends lost 0 bases and 4 bases, in that order; junction bases with no gene match: 11. CDR1 and CDR2 from the germline V gene are SGHVS and FNYEAQ. CDR3 residues: CASSLAARREILETQYF. CDR3 DNA: TGTGCCAGCAGCTTAGCGGCTCGGCGGGAGATCTTAGAGACCCAGTACTTC.

The chain couples TRBV27 to TRBJ1-2, with D possibly matching TRBD1 (6 bases). V was cut by 6 bases and J by 2 bases, with 13 bases left in between. The length of the CDR3 is 14 residues. Per germline, CDR1 MNHEY and CDR2 SMNVEV (reference sequence). The CDR3 nucleotides are TGTGCCAGCAGACCACAGGGACCCAACTATGGCTACACCTTC. Translated, it gives CASRPQGPNYGYTF.

This chain links TRBV10-1 with TRBJ2-6; 7 nucleotides line up with TRBD2. CDR3 size: 16 residues. The germline V gene has CDR1 WNHNN and CDR2 SYGVQD (reference sequence). V lost 4 bases and J lost 2; bases outside the gene matches: 5. Here the CDR3 DNA reads TGCGCCAGCAGTGGGTCCACTAGCGCTGGGGCCAACGTCCTGACTTTC. Encoded protein: CASSGSTSAGANVLTF.

This clone was counted a few times. V usage is TRBV30 and J usage is TRBJ1-5, with TRBD1 identical over 8 bases. V shed 3 bases, J shed 6 bases, and the junction held 10 bases outside the gene matches. CDR3 length: 15 residues. Germline CDR1 is GTSNPN and CDR2 is SVGIG (reference sequence). CDR3 region: CAWSPDRGPGQPQHF. The CDR3 nucleotides read TGTGCCTGGAGCCCCGACAGGGGACCGGGTCAGCCCCAGCATTTT.

The V call is TRBV5-4, the J call TRBJ2-7; D possibly corresponds to TRBD2 (5 bases). With 0 bases removed from V and 0 bases from J, the gap between germline ends came to 10 bases. CDR3 length equals 15 residues. Germline V gives CDR1 SGHNT, CDR2 YYREEE (reference sequence). The CDR3 loop is CASSLEAASSYEQYF. CDR3 nucleotides: TGTGCCAGCAGCTTGGAAGCGGCTAGCTCCTACGAGCAGTACTTC.

This rearrangement joins TRBV2 to TRBJ2-2; 7 nucleotides match TRBD1. The CDR3 runs 15 residues. The germline CDR1 and CDR2 sequences are SNHLY and FYNNEI. V lost 6 bases and J lost 5; bases outside the gene matches: 9. The CDR3 here is CASRGTEFRTGELFF. The CDR3 bases are TGTGCCAGCAGGGGGACAGAGTTCCGTACCGGGGAGCTGTTTTTT.

The V call is TRBV6-5, the J call TRBJ2-1; 7 bases align to TRBD2. Germline trimming cut 5 bases from V and 7 bases from J; bases unmatched to any gene: 8. The germline V gene encodes CDR1 MNHEY and CDR2 SVGAGI. The CDR3 is 14 residues long. The CDR3 region has the DNA TGTGCCAGCAGTCTCGCGGGGGTATCGAATGAGCAGTTCTTC. This gives the protein CASSLAGVSNEQFF.

This chain joins TRBV2 and TRBJ1-1; a possible D gene is TRBD1 (6 bases). Germline CDR1 SNHLY, CDR2 FYNNEI. This CDR3 region has 12 residues. V gave up 7 bases and J gave up 3 bases, with 9 bases separating them. This chain's CDR3 is CASKRTDTEAFF. CDR3 nucleotide sequence: TGTGCCAGCAAACGGACAGACACTGAAGCTTTCTTT.